The 2 T cell receptor beta chains given below trace back to one sample, sequenced in a study of a mutant IDH1 vaccine in newly diagnosed glioma. For these TCRs, the target antigens are not known. Clones were sequenced by immunoSEQ multiplex PCR, and TCRdb holds only the in-frame ones, with some missing. The sample contains tens of thousands of clones, approximately 80% of which appear only once. This sample's time point: week 47, end of study. Vaccination comprised doses that each held 300 ug of mutant IDH1 20-mer peptide, plus topical imiquimod. Source: PBMCs, taken from a glioma patient whose treatment included an IDH1 peptide vaccine. The source of these receptors is a young man with glioma. Some clones in this sample may be carry-over from other donors' samples.

This chain connects TRBV30 to TRBJ2-1; no definite D call. The V gene lost 2 bases and the J gene lost 7 bases, with 6 bases spanning the gap. CDR1 and CDR2 (germline): GTSNPN, SVGIG (reference sequence). The CDR3 is made up of 11 amino acids. CDR3 DNA sequence: TGTGCCTGGAGTAACTGGAATGAGCAGTTCTTC. It translates to CAWSNWNEQFF.

The genes are TRBV4-2 and TRBJ2-7; weak D call: TRBD1 (5 bases). The CDR3 consists of 15 residues. Germline assignment: CDR1 LGHNA and CDR2 YNFKEQ. Trimming left V 0 bases short and J 5 bases short, with 14 bases between. The CDR3 reads CASSQDMGRVNEQYF. The CDR3 DNA sequence: TGTGCCAGCAGCCAAGATATGGGGCGCGTCAACGAGCAGTACTTC.